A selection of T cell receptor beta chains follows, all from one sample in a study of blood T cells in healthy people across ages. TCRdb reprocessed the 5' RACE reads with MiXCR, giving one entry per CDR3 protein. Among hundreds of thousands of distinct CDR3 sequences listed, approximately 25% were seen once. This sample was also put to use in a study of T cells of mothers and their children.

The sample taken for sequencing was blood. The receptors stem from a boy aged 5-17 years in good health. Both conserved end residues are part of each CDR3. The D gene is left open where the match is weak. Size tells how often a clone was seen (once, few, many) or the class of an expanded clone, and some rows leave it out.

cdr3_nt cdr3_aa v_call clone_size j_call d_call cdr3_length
TGTGCCAGCAGCGTAGGGGGCAGGGGAGAAGATACGCAGTATTTT CASSVGGRGEDTQYF TRBV9 once TRBJ2-3 . 15
TGTGCCAGCAGCCCATTAATGAACACCGGGGAGCTGTTTTTT CASSPLMNTGELFF TRBV7-2 few TRBJ2-2 . 14
TGCAGCGGAGGATCAACCTACGAGCAGTACTTC CSGGSTYEQYF TRBV29-1 few TRBJ2-7 . 11
TGTGCCAGCAGCCCCGGGACTAGGGCCTACGAGCAGTACTTC CASSPGTRAYEQYF TRBV13 . TRBJ2-7 TRBD2 14
TGCGCCAGCAGGCTTACAGGGGGCGTTAACACCGGGGAGCTGTTTTTT CASRLTGGVNTGELFF TRBV5-1 few TRBJ2-2 TRBD1 16
TGCAGTGCTAGAGAGGGGGGCCTGTTGAACACTGAAGCTTTCTTT CSAREGGLLNTEAFF TRBV20-1 . TRBJ1-1 . 15
TGTGCCAGCAGCGCCGGGACTAGGAACACAGATACGCAGTATTTT CASSAGTRNTDTQYF TRBV9 few TRBJ2-3 TRBD2 15
TGTGCCAGCAGCTCGGCCCCGCCAGAGACCCAGTACTTC CASSSAPPETQYF TRBV7-2 . TRBJ2-5 . 13
TGTGCCAGCAGCCTCGGGGGGGCGAACGAGCAGTACTTC CASSLGGANEQYF TRBV11-2 few TRBJ2-7 TRBD2 13
TGTGCCAGCAGTCAAAATACCGCAATACAGTACTTC CASSQNTAIQYF TRBV28 few TRBJ2-4 . 12
TGTGCCAGCAAAGGAACGGGAGGGCCTGATACGCAGTATTTT CASKGTGGPDTQYF TRBV4-2 . TRBJ2-3 TRBD2 14
TGTGCCAGCAGTTTCAGGACTAGCGGGAAAGAGACCCAGTACTTC CASSFRTSGKETQYF TRBV28 . TRBJ2-5 TRBD2 15
TGTGCCAGCAGCAAAGGTGAGGCTGTCCCGTACTTC CASSKGEAVPYF TRBV21-1 few TRBJ2-5 . 12
TGTGCCAGCTCAGCCGATCAAGAGACCCAGTACTTC CASSADQETQYF TRBV18 few TRBJ2-5 . 12
TGTGCCAGCAGAACTACCGGGGGGACCCAGTACTTC CASRTTGGTQYF TRBV12-3/TRBV12-4 few TRBJ2-5 . 12
TGCGCCAGCAGCCAAGAGAAGGGGGGGGAGACCCAGTACTTC CASSQEKGGETQYF TRBV4-3 . TRBJ2-5 . 14
TGTGCCAGCAGTTCTGAGGGGCGGCCGTGGAATGAGCAGTTCTTC CASSSEGRPWNEQFF TRBV6-5 . TRBJ2-1 . 15
TGCGCCAGCAGCCAAGGGGCGGCCACTGGGGCCAACGTCCTGACTTTC CASSQGAATGANVLTF TRBV4-3 . TRBJ2-6 . 16
TGTGCCAGCAGTGAATTCCCTCTCACAGATACGCAGTATTTT CASSEFPLTDTQYF TRBV6-1 . TRBJ2-3 . 14
TGTGCCAGCAGCTTATCTGGCGGGGGGGGCTTGCGCACAGATACGCAGTATTTT CASSLSGGGGLRTDTQYF TRBV7-8 once TRBJ2-3 TRBD2 18
TGCGCCAGCAGCCAGACGGGACCAAATACCGTAAGCTATGGCTACACCTTC CASSQTGPNTVSYGYTF TRBV4-1 few TRBJ1-2 . 17
TGCAGTGCTAGATCAGCGGGAGGAACAGATACGCAGTATTTT CSARSAGGTDTQYF TRBV20-1 few TRBJ2-3 TRBD2 14